One and the same sample provided the 21 T cell receptor beta chains below, sequenced in a study of T-cell reconstitution after alpha-beta-depleted transplantation in children. Preparation of the TCRbeta library used unique molecular identifiers. TCRdb processed the PCR reads anew with MiXCR; each CDR3 protein has one entry. The table has more than 550,000 distinct CDR3 sequences, about 10% seen once. Specimen: PBMCs from the stem cell graft donor, collected from the stem cell graft. All receptors derive from a human donor who donated a stem cell graft to a child with acute myeloid leukemia.

This clonotype was seen a few times. CDR3 bases: TGCGCCAGCAATCCTGGGGCCCAGGATGAGCAGTTCTTC. This gives the protein CASNPGAQDEQFF. The chain links TRBV5-1 to TRBJ2-1, with D possibly being TRBD1 (5 bases). Trimming cost V 6 bases and J 8 bases, with 15 bases left between them. The CDR3 length is 13 residues. Germline V gene sequence: CDR1 SGHRS, CDR2 YFSETQ. The variable domain in full, with the rest retrieved from reference TRBV5-1 and TRBJ2-1, is KAGVTQTPRYLIKTRGQQVTLSCSPISGHRSVSWYQQTPGQGLQFLFEYFSETQRNKGNFPGRFSGRQFSNSRSEMNVSTLELGDSALYLCASNPGAQDEQFFGPGTRLTVL.

This clonotype appeared many times. The rearrangement joins TRBV20-1 to TRBJ2-3; tentatively, D is TRBD2 (5 bases). Trimming took 6 bases from V and 2 from J, leaving 12 bases between them. The CDR3 runs 13 residues. Germline V gene data show CDR1 as DFQATT and CDR2 as SNEGSKA (reference sequence). Written as DNA, the CDR3 is TGCAGTGCCGACGGGGAGAACACAGATACGCAGTATTTT. It specifies CSADGENTDTQYF.

The V gene is TRBV19, the J gene TRBJ1-2, with 10 nucleotides matching TRBD1. CDR3 length: 14 amino acids. V shed 6 bases and J 4 bases; nucleotides not matched to a gene: 5. Germline-derived CDR1 and CDR2 are LNHDA and SQIVND (reference sequence). The CDR3 reads CASSDRGLPYGYTF. CDR3 sequence (DNA): TGTGCCAGTAGCGACAGGGGGCTTCCCTATGGCTACACCTTC. The whole variable domain, remainder taken from reference TRBV19 and TRBJ1-2, is DGGITQSPKYLFRKEGQNVTLSCEQNLNHDAMYWYRQDPGQGLRLIYYSQIVNDFQKGDIAEGYSVSREKKESFPLTVTSAQKNPTAFYLCASSDRGLPYGYTFGSGTRLTVV.

This clonotype was seen only a few times. The rearrangement uses TRBV9 and TRBJ2-1; 7 bases are a match to TRBD1. The V gene end was trimmed by 3 bases and the J gene end by 4 bases; junction bases not matched to a gene: 7. Germline CDR1 is SGDLS and CDR2 is YYNGEE. The CDR3 totals 15 residues. The CDR3 region is CASSGKTGIYNEQFF. Written as DNA, the CDR3 is TGTGCCAGCAGCGGGAAGACAGGGATTTACAATGAGCAGTTCTTC.

There are many counts of this clonotype. V gene TRBV20-1 combines with J gene TRBJ2-1; 10 positions agree with TRBD2. The V gene end was trimmed by 1 base and the J gene end by 3 bases; junction bases not matched to a gene: 6. This CDR3 has 16 residues. Germline assignment: CDR1 DFQATT and CDR2 SNEGSKA (reference sequence). The CDR3 DNA reads TGCAGTGCTAGAGTGGGAACTAGCGGGAACTACAATGAGCAGTTCTTC. Translated, it gives CSARVGTSGNYNEQFF.

This clonotype was observed a handful of times. The J gene is TRBJ2-7, the V gene TRBV12-3 or TRBV12-4; D perhaps matches TRBD2 (7 bases). CDR3 length equals 15 residues. V lost 6 bases to trimming and J lost 5 bases, with 20 bases between them. The CDR3 DNA is TGTGCCAGCAGCCCGTCCGGGGGGCCTTTGAACGAGCAGTACTTC. Its translation: CASSPSGGPLNEQYF.

The rearrangement uses TRBV4-2 and TRBJ2-5; D is ambiguous. CDR3 length: 15 amino acids. CDR1 is LGHNA, CDR2 YNFKEQ, per germline. Trimming stripped 0 bases from V and 1 base from J, with 9 bases between. The CDR3 spells CASSQDPQRQETQYF. The CDR3 DNA reads TGTGCCAGCAGCCAAGATCCGCAGCGCCAAGAGACCCAGTACTTC.

This chain joins TRBV29-1 and TRBJ2-1, with 8 bases that match TRBD1. Germline loops: CDR1 SQVTM, CDR2 ANQGSEA. The CDR3 runs to 12 residues. J was trimmed by 6 bases and V by 7 bases; bases with no gene match: 5. The CDR3 nucleotides read TGCAGCGCCGGACAGGGTGCCAATGAGCAGTTCTTC. Translation gives CSAGQGANEQFF.

The V call is TRBV7-2, the J call TRBJ1-1; D is unclear. This CDR3 spans 12 amino acids. The ends were cut back, 7 bases at V and 7 bases at J, with 13 bases in the middle. Per germline, CDR1 SGHTA and CDR2 FQGNSA. CDR3 protein: CASIKDGLEAFF. The CDR3 DNA is TGTGCCAGCATCAAGGACGGACTTGAAGCTTTCTTT.

This chain's CDR3 is CSASQGPYSGANVLTF. The CDR3 nucleotides are TGCAGTGCTAGTCAGGGGCCCTACTCTGGGGCCAACGTCCTGACTTTC. The rearrangement joins TRBV20-1 to TRBJ2-6; a weak D match, TRBD1 (6 bases). V dropped 3 bases and J dropped 0 bases, with 12 bases sitting between them. Germline V CDR1 and CDR2: DFQATT, SNEGSKA (reference sequence). CDR3 length: 16 amino acids.

This clonotype occurred many times. The V and J genes are TRBV29-1 and TRBJ2-3; no clear D gene. Germline assignment: CDR1 SQVTM and CDR2 ANQGSEA. The CDR3 covers 13 residues. Trimming stripped 4 bases from V and 0 bases from J, with 8 bases between. DNA for the CDR3: TGCAGCGTTGGCCCCTCCAGCACAGATACGCAGTATTTT. Its translation is CSVGPSSTDTQYF.

This clonotype was found many times. The V and J genes are TRBV24-1 and TRBJ2-7; D not resolved. Deletions cut 1 base from V and 4 bases from J, with 1 base between. Germline assignment: CDR1 KGHDR and CDR2 SFDVKD. The CDR3 spans 11 residues. In DNA, the CDR3 is TGTGCCACCAGTGATTTTTACGAGCAGTACTTC. It translates to CATSDFYEQYF.

The V and J genes are TRBV20-1 and TRBJ2-5; a weak D match, TRBD1 (5 bases). Trimming cost V 0 bases and J 5 bases, with 13 bases left between them. The CDR3 runs to 14 residues. Germline V gene data show CDR1 as DFQATT and CDR2 as SNEGSKA (reference sequence). Here the CDR3 reads CSARDARAGETQYF. The CDR3 nucleotides are TGCAGTGCTAGAGATGCCAGGGCCGGGGAGACCCAGTACTTC.

This clonotype was counted ten times or more. J is TRBJ1-2 and V is TRBV6-2 or TRBV6-3; 7 nucleotides agree with TRBD1. This CDR3 has 15 residues. Germline CDR1 and CDR2: MNHEY and SVGEGT. Germline trimming cut 6 bases from V and 5 bases from J; bases unmatched to any gene: 12. CDR3 nucleotides: TGTGCCAGCAGCCCATCTCCCCGGACAGGATATGGCTACACCTTC. Translating gives CASSPSPRTGYGYTF.

This clonotype was found many times. The J gene is TRBJ2-1, the V gene TRBV14; 10 bases match TRBD2. The CDR3 totals 16 residues. After removal of 0 bases from V and 2 bases from J, the junction contained 1 base not matched to a gene. The germline V gene encodes CDR1 SGHDN and CDR2 FVKESK. The CDR3 DNA reads as TGTGCCAGCAGCCAAGAAGGACTAGCGGCCTACAATGAGCAGTTCTTC. It codes for CASSQEGLAAYNEQFF.

This clonotype has only a few counts. The chain is built from TRBV12-3 or TRBV12-4 and TRBJ1-1; D perhaps matches TRBD1 (6 bases). The CDR3 totals 14 residues. The V end lost 6 bases, the J end lost 5 bases, and 16 bases lay between the germline ends. The CDR3 nucleotides read TGTGCCAGCAGCAAACAGGGAATGCGGACTGAAGCTTTCTTT. It codes for CASSKQGMRTEAFF.

The chain uses TRBV12-3 or TRBV12-4 and TRBJ1-5, with D unclear. This CDR3 is built from 13 residues. Trimming shortened V by 5 bases and J by 8 bases, and 13 bases separated the two germline ends. The CDR3 sequence: CASSRANVEPQHF. The CDR3, as DNA: TGTGCCAGCAGTCGGGCTAACGTGGAGCCCCAGCATTTT.

This clonotype was detected only a few times. The J gene is TRBJ1-2, the V gene TRBV9; the D gene is possibly TRBD1 (5 bases). The CDR3 runs to 17 residues. Germline values: CDR1 SGDLS, CDR2 YYNGEE. Trimming pared 3 bases from V and 3 bases from J, leaving 21 bases between. The CDR3 region has the DNA TGTGCCAGCAGCGACCTGGGGGAGGCTTGGGGAGACTATGGCTACACCTTC. Encoded protein: CASSDLGEAWGDYGYTF. Complete variable domain (other parts from reference TRBV9 and TRBJ1-2): DSGVTQTPKHLITATGQRVTLRCSPRSGDLSVYWYQQSLDQGLQFLIQYYNGEERAKGNILERFSAQQFPDLHSELNLSSLELGDSALYFCASSDLGEAWGDYGYTFGSGTRLTVV.

This clonotype was observed at least ten times. The V gene is TRBV20-1, the J gene TRBJ2-1, with 9 bases that match TRBD2. From germline, CDR1 is DFQATT and CDR2 SNEGSKA (reference sequence). This CDR3 spans 17 amino acids. J was trimmed by 6 bases and V by 4 bases; bases with no gene match: 16. CDR3 sequence: CSAIRGAGGNQVNEQFF. The CDR3 DNA is TGCAGTGCTATTCGCGGGGCGGGAGGGAACCAGGTCAATGAGCAGTTCTTC.

CDR3 region: CATSIPGAGGDTEAFF. The DNA of the CDR3 is TGTGCCACCAGCATACCCGGCGCTGGGGGCGATACTGAAGCTTTCTTT. V is TRBV15 and J is TRBJ1-1, with D tentatively TRBD1 (6 bases). The germline V gene encodes CDR1 LNHNV and CDR2 YYDKDF (reference sequence). The CDR3 is 16 residues long. Between the trimmed V and J ends, which lost 4 bases and 5 bases, there was a span of 20 bases.

The chain uses TRBV10-3 and TRBJ2-1; a possible D gene is TRBD2 (6 bases). CDR1 is ENHRY and CDR2 is SYGVKD in the germline V gene. Trimming stripped 3 bases from V and 15 bases from J, with 15 bases between. This CDR3 is 12 amino acids long. The CDR3 protein is CAISDGELAPFF. CDR3 nucleotides: TGTGCCATCAGTGATGGGGAACTAGCCCCGTTCTTC.